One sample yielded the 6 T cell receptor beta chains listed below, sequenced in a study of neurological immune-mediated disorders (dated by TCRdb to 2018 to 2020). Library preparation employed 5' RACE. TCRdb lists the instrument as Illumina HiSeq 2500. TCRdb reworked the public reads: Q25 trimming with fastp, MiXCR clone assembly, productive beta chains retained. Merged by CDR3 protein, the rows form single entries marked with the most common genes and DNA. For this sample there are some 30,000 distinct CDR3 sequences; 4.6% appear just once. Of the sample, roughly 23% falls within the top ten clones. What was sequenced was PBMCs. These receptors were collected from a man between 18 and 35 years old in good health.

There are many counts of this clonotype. CDR3 DNA sequence: TGTGCCAGCAGCTTATCCCAAACTGGGGGGGGCGGGTACGAGCAGTACTTC. It specifies CASSLSQTGGGGYEQYF. The chain has TRBV7-2 and TRBJ2-7; a weak D match, TRBD2 (7 bases). CDR3 length: 17 residues. V was pared by 2 bases and J by 4 bases, with 21 bases between. Germline V gene data show CDR1 as SGHTA and CDR2 as FQGNSA.

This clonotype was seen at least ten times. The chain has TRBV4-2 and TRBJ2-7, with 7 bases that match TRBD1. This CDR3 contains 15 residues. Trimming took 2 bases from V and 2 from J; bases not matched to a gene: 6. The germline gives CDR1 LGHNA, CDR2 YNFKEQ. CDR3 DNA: TGTGCCAGCAGCCAATCGGGACAGCCAACCTACGAGCAGTACTTC. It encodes CASSQSGQPTYEQYF.

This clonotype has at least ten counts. The CDR3 bases are TGTGCCTGGAGTGTCAGGGAGAACTATGGCTACACCTTC. Protein sequence: CAWSVRENYGYTF. The rearrangement links TRBV30 to TRBJ1-2; TRBD1 might be the D (5 bases). Trimming took 0 bases from V and 2 from J, leaving 7 bases between them. This CDR3 has 13 amino acids. The V gene's germline CDR1 is GTSNPN and CDR2 SVGIG (reference sequence).

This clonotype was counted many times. The CDR3 sequence: CASRGAWALYEQYF. The CDR3 DNA sequence: TGCGCCAGCCGCGGGGCCTGGGCCCTCTACGAGCAGTACTTC. This chain joins TRBV5-1 and TRBJ2-7; perhaps TRBD2 as D (6 bases). Trimming stripped 7 bases from V and 3 bases from J, with 17 bases between. In germline, CDR1 is SGHRS, CDR2 YFSETQ. The CDR3 extends over 14 amino acids.

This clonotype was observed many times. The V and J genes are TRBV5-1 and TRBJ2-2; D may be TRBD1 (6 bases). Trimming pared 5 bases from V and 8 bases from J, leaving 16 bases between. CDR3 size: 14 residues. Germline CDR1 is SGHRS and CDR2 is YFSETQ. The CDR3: CASRTTGLAGELFF. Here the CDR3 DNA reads TGCGCCAGCAGAACAACAGGGCTGGCAGGGGAGCTGTTTTTT.

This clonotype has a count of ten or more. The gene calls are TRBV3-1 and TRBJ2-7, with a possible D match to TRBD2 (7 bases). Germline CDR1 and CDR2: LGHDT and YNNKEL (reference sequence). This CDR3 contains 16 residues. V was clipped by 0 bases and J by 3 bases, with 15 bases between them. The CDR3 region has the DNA TGTGCCAGCAGCCAAGAAGCGGGACAAATGTTCTACGAGCAGTACTTC. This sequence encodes CASSQEAGQMFYEQYF.